This is a list of T cell receptor beta chains from one sample in a study of a mutant IDH1 vaccine in newly diagnosed glioma. TCRdb keeps only in-frame clones here, not all; method: immunoSEQ multiplex PCR. The sample has some 38,000 clones; 78% are singletons. The specimen was PBMCs, collected from a glioma patient treated with radiotherapy, temozolomide or both. Source of these receptors: a man aged 35 to 55 with glioma. Some clones in this sample may be carry-over from other donors' samples. CDR3s leave out the opening cysteine and the closing phenylalanine or tryptophan.

V: TRBV5-1
CDR3: ASSPGQGADHTEAF

V: TRBV4-1
CDR3: ASSQDGATGMQPQH

V: TRBV5-8
CDR3: ASPSGASSTDTQY

V: TRBV10-3
CDR3: AITTGVANYGYT

V: TRBV5-1
CDR3: ASSLDRPGVGGYT

V: TRBV5-4
CDR3: ASSLDPGAEETQY

V: TRBV2
CDR3: ASSEERTEKLF

V: TRBV19
CDR3: ASSAQGYGEAF

V: TRBV5-1
CDR3: ASSSTGGAYGYT

V: TRBV7-9
CDR3: ASSLLGFSNEQF

V: TRBV10-2
CDR3: ASSDDSTVRKLF

V: TRBV4-2
CDR3: ASSQEGRTAYGYT

V: TRBV7-9
CDR3: ASSLRTGYNEQF

V: TRBV10-3
CDR3: AISGASYEQY

V: TRBV7-9
CDR3: ASSAQQGAGYEQY

V: TRBV27
CDR3: ASSYRPGTANEKLF

V: TRBV7-2
CDR3: ASSLLPGTQETQY

V: TRBV15
CDR3: ATSLGGDSYEQY

V: TRBV10-1
CDR3: ASSGNRGGQPQH

V: TRBV10-3
CDR3: AISESNRGHTEAF

V: TRBV28
CDR3: ASSLASETEAF

V: TRBV7-9
CDR3: ASSLGVNKPLGELF

V: TRBV7-9
CDR3: ASSPRGPHEQY

V: TRBV5-5
CDR3: ASSWTGEAEAF

V: TRBV6-5
CDR3: ASSYSPGYYGYT

V: TRBV30
CDR3: AWSEQGSYEQY

V: TRBV5-6
CDR3: ASSLRESRAF

V: TRBV5-4
CDR3: ASSLAGNGANVLT

V: TRBV5-4
CDR3: ASSLDLNTEAF

V: TRBV30
CDR3: AWSVHPNTEAF

V: TRBV25-1
CDR3: ASSDRVYEKLF

V: TRBV30
CDR3: AWGQADAEAF

V: TRBV4-1
CDR3: ASSQAGGGYEQY

V: TRBV7-9
CDR3: ASSQTRGKRTEAF

V: TRBV6-6
CDR3: ASSATPSTDTQY

V: TRBV6-1
CDR3: ASSRDSSIDEQY